Below are 18 T cell receptor beta chains sequenced from a single sample in a study of shared T cell receptors in the human thymus. Sequenced by immunoSEQ multiplex PCR; TCRdb stores in-frame clones only, minus some. The sample lists roughly 660,000 clones, roughly 88% seen once, with 0.008% to 0.011% in the top ten. Separately, the same data were catalogued under a study of human thymus T cells.

Material: thymocytes. The receptors originated from a boy less than two years old with a congenital heart defect.

The rearrangement uses TRBV28 and TRBJ2-1, with TRBD2 matching 15 bases. This CDR3 has 15 amino acids. Germline V gives CDR1 MDHEN, CDR2 SYDVKM. V shed 6 bases and J 7 bases; nucleotides not matched to a gene: 4. This chain's CDR3 is CASRRGTSGRNEQFF. CDR3 nucleotides: TGTGCCAGCAGGCGCGGGACTAGCGGGAGGAATGAGCAGTTCTTC.

With regard to this clone: The junction departs from germline at one end; a sequencing error may be responsible. The rearrangement joins TRBV14 to TRBJ2-7; TRBD1 matches 9 bases. The CDR3 consists of 18 residues. CDR1 is SGHDN and CDR2 is FVKESK in the germline V gene. The CDR3 loop is CASSQRGTSGQGLYEQYF. CDR3 DNA sequence: TGTGCCAGCAGCCAAAGGGGTACCTCCGGACAGGGGCTATACGAGCAGTATTTC.

The gene calls are TRBV19 and TRBJ2-1; weak D call: TRBD2 (6 bases). Germline values: CDR1 LNHDA, CDR2 SQIVND (reference sequence). Trimming cost V 5 bases and J 6 bases, with 26 bases left between them. The CDR3 is 18 residues long. The CDR3 DNA sequence: TGTGCCAGTAGTCAACAGAAGACAACCCGGGACTGGCTCAATGAGCAGTTCTTC. This translates into CASSQQKTTRDWLNEQFF.

The chain is built from TRBV6-1 and TRBJ1-1; 8 bases fit TRBD1. The CDR3 sequence is 13 residues long. Germline V lookup: CDR1 MNHNS, CDR2 SASEGT. V was clipped by 3 bases and J by 5 bases; unmatched bases: 2. The CDR3 DNA is TGTGCCAGCAGTGACAGGGGGCGGACTGAAGCTTTCTTT. It specifies CASSDRGRTEAFF.

This chain links TRBV27 with TRBJ2-3, with D maybe TRBD2 (6 bases). Trimming took off 6 bases at V and 8 bases at J, with 24 bases between the two ends. The CDR3 is 16 residues long. Germline CDR1 reads MNHEY; CDR2 reads SMNVEV (reference sequence). The CDR3 loop reads CASRPDPPEGVVTQYF. The CDR3 coding sequence is TGTGCCAGCAGGCCGGATCCGCCGGAGGGTGTGGTTACGCAGTATTTT.

The chain joins TRBV27 to TRBJ1-2; a weak D match, TRBD1 (6 bases). V was trimmed by 3 bases and J by 4 bases, leaving 15 bases between them. Germline lookup yields CDR1 MNHEY and CDR2 SMNVEV (reference sequence). CDR3 size: 15 residues. In DNA form, the CDR3 reads TGTGCCAGCAGTTTTCGAGGAGGACAGATCTATGGCTACACCTTC. It codes for CASSFRGGQIYGYTF.

The V and J genes are TRBV27 and TRBJ2-7, with D maybe TRBD2 (5 bases). Germline V lookup: CDR1 MNHEY, CDR2 SMNVEV (reference sequence). The V end was cut by 8 bases, the J end by 7 bases, with 15 bases between. The CDR3 consists of 12 residues. CDR3 amino acids: CASAPFRGEQYF. The CDR3 DNA reads as TGTGCCAGCGCCCCCTTCCGAGGGGAGCAGTACTTC.

The count of this clone is one. The chain couples TRBV14 to TRBJ1-1, with TRBD1 matching over 7 bases. The V gene's germline CDR1 is SGHDN and CDR2 FVKESK. The V and J ends lost 1 base and 2 bases, in that order; junction bases with no gene match: 13. This CDR3 is built from 18 residues. CDR3 sequence: CASSQGSVRGQPNTEAFF. CDR3 nucleotide sequence: TGTGCCAGCAGCCAAGGGTCCGTGAGGGGACAGCCTAACACTGAAGCTTTCTTT.

CDR3 amino acids: CASSSPASGTGGNGGYTF. Here the CDR3 DNA reads TGTGCCAGCAGCTCCCCAGCATCCGGGACAGGGGGAAATGGTGGCTACACCTTC. The chain combines TRBV27 with TRBJ1-2; 11 nucleotides align to TRBD1. Germline V gene lookup returns CDR1 MNHEY and CDR2 SMNVEV (reference sequence). V gave up 6 bases and J gave up 7 bases; unmatched junction bases: 19. The CDR3 is made up of 18 amino acids.

The chain has TRBV10-1 and TRBJ1-4, with D tentatively TRBD1 (5 bases). Per the germline V gene, CDR1 is WNHNN and CDR2 is SYGVQD (reference sequence). The CDR3 is 13 residues long. The V gene lost 8 bases and the J gene lost 3 bases, with 10 bases spanning the gap. CDR3 sequence reads: CASRGASNEKLFF. The CDR3 DNA reads as TGCGCCAGCCGCGGGGCGTCTAATGAAAAACTGTTTTTT.

This clone was observed a single time. In nucleotides, the CDR3 is TGTGCCAGCAGCTTAGGGCGGCAGGGGAACATGAACACTGAAGCTTTCTTT. It encodes CASSLGRQGNMNTEAFF. The chain carries TRBV11-1 and TRBJ1-1; the D gene is possibly TRBD1 (6 bases). Germline V gives CDR1 SGHAT, CDR2 FQDESV (reference sequence). The CDR3 contains 17 residues. With 1 base removed from V and 0 bases from J, the gap between germline ends came to 15 bases.

J is TRBJ2-5 and V is TRBV4-2; TRBD1 might be the D (6 bases). The CDR3 length is 14 residues. Trimming shortened V by 0 bases and J by 5 bases, and 10 bases separated the two germline ends. Germline assignment: CDR1 LGHNA and CDR2 YNFKEQ. CDR3 in DNA: TGTGCCAGCAGCCAAGATCGCAGGGGCGAGACCCAGTACTTC. It is translated as CASSQDRRGETQYF.

J is TRBJ1-5 and V is TRBV30, with D perhaps TRBD1 (5 bases). Germline CDR1 and CDR2: GTSNPN and SVGIG (reference sequence). This CDR3 spans 14 amino acids. Trimming shortened V by 5 bases and J by 0 bases, and 11 bases separated the two germline ends. The CDR3 DNA reads TGTGCCTGGGCCGGGGGGATTAGCAATCAGCCCCAGCATTTT. It yields the protein CAWAGGISNQPQHF.

CDR3 nucleotides: TGCGCCAGCAGCCCGAGACAGTTAATGAACACTGAAGCTTTCTTT. It yields the protein CASSPRQLMNTEAFF. V usage is TRBV4-3 and J usage is TRBJ1-1; possibly TRBD1 for D (5 bases). Germline V gives CDR1 LGHNA, CDR2 YSLEER. The germline V and J ends were trimmed by 4 bases and 0 bases, with 12 bases remaining between them. This CDR3 contains 15 residues.

In this sample, this clone turned up a few times. The genes are TRBV19 and TRBJ2-7; D ambiguous. The CDR3 loop spans 12 amino acids. The ends were cut back, 6 bases at V and 1 base at J, with 7 bases in the middle. The germline CDR1 and CDR2 sequences are LNHDA and SQIVND (reference sequence). The CDR3 protein is CASRSSSYEQYF. The DNA for the CDR3 is TGTGCCAGTAGGAGCTCGTCCTACGAGCAGTACTTC.

The genes are TRBV6-6 and TRBJ2-5; D gene ambiguous. Germline loops: CDR1 MNHNY, CDR2 SVGAGI (reference sequence). V lost 5 bases and J 3 bases, leaving 7 bases between the germline ends. CDR3 length: 12 amino acids. CDR3: CASSDLEETQYF. The CDR3 region has the DNA TGTGCCAGCAGTGACCTAGAAGAGACCCAGTACTTC.

The chain combines TRBV15 with TRBJ2-7, with 9 bases fitting TRBD1. With 2 bases clipped from V and 3 bases from J, the junction kept 5 bases outside the gene matches. CDR3 length: 15 amino acids. The germline V gene has CDR1 LNHNV and CDR2 YYDKDF (reference sequence). Written as DNA, the CDR3 is TGTGCCACCAGCAGACAGACAGGGGGGTTCTACGAGCAGTACTTC. Protein sequence: CATSRQTGGFYEQYF.

The CDR3 coding sequence is TGCGCCAGCAGCCAATTTCAGGGGGGCCAAGGGTACACTGAAGCTTTCTTT. Encoded protein: CASSQFQGGQGYTEAFF. This sequence joins TRBV4-1 and TRBJ1-1, with TRBD1 identical over 7 bases. Germline-derived CDR1 and CDR2 are MGHRA and YSYEKL. The CDR3 sequence is 17 residues long. J was trimmed by 3 bases and V by 2 bases; bases with no gene match: 12.